This TCR beta chain was retrieved from a study of spatial heterogeneity in lung cancer (dated by TCRdb to the late 2010s). At the level of the whole study: More beta-chain than alpha-chain transcripts were consistently detected, likely reflecting higher beta-chain transcript abundance. In the raw uncorrected reads, each unique combination of TCR and UMI appeared more than ten times on average. The study quantitatively compared TCR alpha and beta repertoires across multiple tumor regions, matched nontumor lung and blood in non-small cell lung cancer. TCR repertoire features were related to nonsynonymous mutation counts determined by whole-exome sequencing of tumor tissue. Both alpha and beta chains were TCR-sequenced in approximately 200 tumor regions, under 85 matched nontumor lung samples and 45 to 60 PBMC samples obtained at surgery. Findings and caveats that apply to the study as a whole: Confirming at a functional level the hypothesis that regional TCRs recognize regional mutations was considered to require additional single-cell paired TCR alpha and beta sequencing.

Library prep was done by 5' RACE. The sequencer listed for this sample is NextSeq 500. In the TCR library protocol, a unique molecular identifier was attached to each TCR cDNA molecule so that PCR and sequencing errors could be corrected. As for how the authors treated the data: TCR identification, UMI-based error correction and CDR3 extraction were performed with Decombinator tools. Expanded TCRs were defined as those above a frequency of 2 per 1,000, corresponding to the top 1% of the tumor frequency distribution. Rényi diversity was computed with the R vegan package after subsampling each repertoire 100 times to 5,000 TCRs. To build CDR3 similarity networks, amino acid triplet string-kernel similarity was used, and CDR3s were connected when their pairwise similarity was above 0.82. TCRdb redid the processing of the public reads, applying fastp at Q25 and MiXCR, and retained in-frame beta chains. Rows with a matching CDR3 protein are joined into one entry that keeps the most common DNA and genes. The V and J calls shown here were made by TCRdb, not taken from the authors' results. Recorded for this sample are 35,000 to 50,000 distinct CDR3 sequences; around 3.1% of them occurred a single time. Of the sample, 35% to 40% is held by the ten largest clones.

The sample holds many counts of this clonotype. There is no known antigen for this receptor. Base qualities are missing; no much larger clone stands one base away. In light of the paper, this sample's time point label describes: sample taken at primary tumor resection. Donors were under 95 patients with early-stage, untreated non-small cell lung cancer from the lung TRACERx cohort. Without any cell sorting, TCR sequencing was performed on whole RNA extracted either from tumor and nontumor lung tissue or from cryopreserved PBMC samples. A patient was chosen for TCR sequencing only when enough RNA was available from at least two tumor regions. Before being selected, tumor and adjacent nontumor lung specimens were reviewed by a lung pathologist. The sequence was collected from a male donor with early-stage non-small cell lung cancer. The source material was normal lung tissue next to the tumor, sampled at surgery.

The CDR3 sequence is CASSEYREGAVGYTF. The nucleotide sequence is given as TGTGCCAGCAGTGAATATCGAGAGGGGGCAGTCGGCTACACCTTC. Recombination joined TRBV25-1 with TRBJ1-2, and 7 junctional nucleotides match TRBD1. The germline V gene encodes CDR1 MGHDK and CDR2 SYGVNS. Its CDR3 holds 15 amino acids, cysteine through phenylalanine. The read is trimmed to its CDR3 DNA, 45 bases read in frame from base 1. V is trimmed back by 0 bases and J by 8 bases, and the junction contains 9 bases that no gene match accounts for.